The 27 T cell receptor beta chains in this list originate from one sample, sequenced in a study of blood T cells in healthy people across ages. For the second PCR, which ran for about 7 to 11 cycles, a sample-barcoded 5' primer and a J-beta primer mix were used. TCRdb redid the calling of the 5' RACE reads with MiXCR, one entry per CDR3 protein. The sample shows around 800,000 distinct CDR3 sequences, 35% to 50% of them seen only once. Sequencing was performed on blood. The receptors stem from a man of 80 years or more in good health.

The rearrangement uses TRBV20-1 and TRBJ2-1, with TRBD2 matching over 11 bases. V shed 0 bases and J 6 bases; nucleotides not matched to a gene: 10. CDR3 length equals 17 residues. Germline V gene sequence: CDR1 DFQATT, CDR2 SNEGSKA (reference sequence). CDR3 region: CSARDPSSGRAPNEQFF. The DNA of the CDR3 is TGCAGTGCTAGAGATCCAAGTAGCGGGAGGGCCCCCAATGAGCAGTTCTTC.

This clonotype was picked up a small number of times. The V gene is TRBV12-5, the J gene TRBJ2-7, with 8 nucleotides matching TRBD2. The V gene's germline CDR1 is LGHNT and CDR2 FRNRAP. V trimming: 3 bases; J trimming: 3 bases; junction bases outside the gene matches: 22. The CDR3 has 20 residues. Here the CDR3 reads CASGFGDGLATIKTNYEQYF. The CDR3 nucleotides read TGTGCTAGTGGTTTTGGTGACGGACTAGCCACGATAAAGACCAACTACGAGCAGTACTTC.

The genes are TRBV12-3 or TRBV12-4 and TRBJ1-5; 9 nucleotides match TRBD1. J gave up 9 bases and V 6 bases, and 9 bases lay outside the gene matches. The CDR3 runs 14 residues. The CDR3 bases are TGTGCCAGCAGAGGGACAGGGCTCCTGTCGCCCCAGCATTTT. Its protein product is CASRGTGLLSPQHF.

The J gene is TRBJ1-1, the V gene TRBV2; D possibly corresponds to TRBD1 (6 bases). V was clipped by 2 bases and J by 7 bases, with 14 bases between them. The CDR3 covers 14 residues. Germline CDR1 and CDR2: SNHLY and FYNNEI. The CDR3 reads CASSESRGAGEAFF. In DNA form, the CDR3 reads TGTGCCAGCAGTGAATCTCGGGGGGCAGGTGAAGCTTTCTTT. The full variable domain, its missing parts supplied by reference TRBV2 and TRBJ1-1, is EPEVTQTPSHQVTQMGQEVILRCVPISNHLYFYWYRQILGQKVEFLVSFYNNEISEKSEIFDDQFSVERPDGSNFTLKIRSTKLEDSAMYFCASSESRGAGEAFFGQGTRLTVV.

This clonotype showed up just a few times. The chain links TRBV12-3 or TRBV12-4 to TRBJ2-7; TRBD2 aligns across 8 bases. The ends lost 4 bases at V and 2 bases at J; junction bases unmatched: 7. The CDR3 covers 15 residues. The DNA for the CDR3 is TGTGCCAGCAGTTCAACGAGAGCGGGAGCCTACGAGCAGTACTTC. Protein product: CASSSTRAGAYEQYF.

This chain uses TRBV7-2 with TRBJ1-1; D not resolved. Trimming removed 5 bases at V and 1 base at J, with 14 bases between. This CDR3 comprises 15 residues. Germline assignment: CDR1 SGHTA and CDR2 FQGNSA. The CDR3 DNA reads as TGTGCCAGCAGCCTCAATTCGGTTGGGAACACTGAAGCTTTCTTT. Protein: CASSLNSVGNTEAFF.

The chain joins TRBV12-3 or TRBV12-4 to TRBJ2-1; possible D gene TRBD2, 6 bases. V dropped 4 bases and J dropped 6 bases, with 16 bases sitting between them. The CDR3 runs 15 residues. In nucleotides, the CDR3 is TGTGCCAGCAGTTGGGACTTCCCCTCACTCAATGAGCAGTTCTTC. It specifies CASSWDFPSLNEQFF.

The J gene is TRBJ2-7, the V gene TRBV20-1; D is undetermined. The CDR3 has 13 residues. Between the trimmed V and J ends, which lost 2 bases and 1 base, there was a span of 9 bases. Germline assignment: CDR1 DFQATT and CDR2 SNEGSKA (reference sequence). The CDR3, as DNA: TGCAGTGCTAGAAGCCAGTTTTCCTACGAGCAGTACTTC. This sequence encodes CSARSQFSYEQYF.

There are many counts of this clonotype. The chain carries TRBV7-8 and TRBJ2-7, with a tentative D call TRBD1 (6 bases). Germline CDR1 is SGHVS and CDR2 is FQNEAQ. The CDR3 spans 14 residues. Trimming cost V 5 bases and J 0 bases, with 11 bases left between them. CDR3 in amino acids: CASSDRDNSYEQYF. The CDR3, as DNA: TGTGCCAGCAGCGACCGGGACAACTCCTACGAGCAGTACTTC.

This clonotype occurred many times. The chain carries TRBV20-1 and TRBJ2-1; 12 bases map to TRBD2. CDR1 and CDR2 (germline): DFQATT, SNEGSKA (reference sequence). CDR3 size: 16 residues. Unmatched junction bases numbered 7, after V lost 1 base and J lost 6 bases. The CDR3 sequence is CSARGLAGGIRNEQFF. DNA for the CDR3: TGCAGTGCTAGAGGCCTAGCGGGAGGGATACGCAATGAGCAGTTCTTC.

This clonotype appeared a single time. CDR3 sequence reads: CASGGVGGTEAFF. The CDR3 DNA sequence: TGTGCCAGCGGTGGGGTCGGGGGCACTGAAGCTTTCTTT. This sequence joins TRBV27 and TRBJ1-1; perhaps TRBD1 as D (5 bases). The length of the CDR3 is 13 residues. V lost 8 bases and J 4 bases, leaving 14 bases between the germline ends. CDR1 is MNHEY and CDR2 is SMNVEV in the germline V gene (reference sequence).

The chain uses TRBV15 and TRBJ2-7, with D uncertain. The germline gives CDR1 LNHNV, CDR2 YYDKDF (reference sequence). V lost 0 bases, J lost 3 bases, and 12 bases lay in between. The CDR3 sequence is 15 residues long. The CDR3 reads CATSRDPGRNYEQYF. CDR3 bases: TGTGCCACCAGCAGAGATCCTGGCAGAAACTACGAGCAGTACTTC. The complete variable domain, with remaining parts taken from reference TRBV15 and TRBJ2-7, reads DAMVIQNPRYQVTQFGKPVTLSCSQTLNHNVMYWYQQKSSQAPKLLFHYYDKDFNNEADTPDNFQSRRPNTSFCFLDIRSPGLGDTAMYLCATSRDPGRNYEQYFGPGTRLTVT.

This clonotype turned up a few times. The V gene is TRBV20-1, the J gene TRBJ2-7; D call uncertain. V was clipped by 4 bases and J by 6 bases, with 16 bases between them. From germline, CDR1 is DFQATT and CDR2 SNEGSKA (reference sequence). This CDR3 region has 13 residues. Written as DNA, the CDR3 is TGCAGTGCTACTCCCCCCGGCTACGGCGAGCAGTACTTC. Amino acid sequence: CSATPPGYGEQYF.

The chain employs TRBV19 and TRBJ2-1, with D hard to call. V lost 3 bases, J lost 4 bases, and 28 bases lay in between. Germline CDR1 reads LNHDA; CDR2 reads SQIVND (reference sequence). This CDR3 comprises 20 residues. The CDR3 here is CASSIRFKAVAPVYYNEQFF. CDR3 sequence (DNA): TGTGCCAGTAGTATTCGGTTTAAGGCCGTGGCCCCCGTTTATTACAATGAGCAGTTCTTC.

The chain joins TRBV7-2 to TRBJ2-1; 9 bases are a match to TRBD2. The germline CDR1 and CDR2 sequences are SGHTA and FQGNSA. Trimming took 5 bases from V and 9 from J; bases not matched to a gene: 14. This CDR3 spans 16 amino acids. The CDR3 loop is CASSPTPGLARTEQFF. In nucleotides, the CDR3 is TGTGCCAGCAGCCCCACTCCGGGACTAGCCAGGACTGAGCAGTTCTTC.

The sample holds a few counts of this clonotype. V usage is TRBV7-2 and J usage is TRBJ2-1; 11 positions agree with TRBD2. The CDR3 is 14 amino acids. The V segment lost 6 bases and the J segment 5 bases; nucleotides outside the gene matches: 3. Germline assignment: CDR1 SGHTA and CDR2 FQGNSA. The CDR3 is CASRLAGEHNEQFF. The CDR3 bases are TGTGCCAGCAGACTAGCGGGAGAGCACAATGAGCAGTTCTTC.

This clonotype came up once. This rearrangement joins TRBV6-1 to TRBJ1-5; D ambiguous. V gave up 3 bases and J gave up 3 bases, with 6 bases separating them. The CDR3 has 13 residues. From germline, CDR1 is MNHNS and CDR2 SASEGT. CDR3 in DNA: TGTGCCAGCAGTGACACTCCCAATCAGCCCCAGCATTTT. Translation: CASSDTPNQPQHF.

The chain couples TRBV3-1 to TRBJ2-3; 14 bases line up with TRBD2. This CDR3 is 15 amino acids long. The J segment lost 8 bases and the V segment lost 1 base, leaving 2 bases of the junction unmatched. Germline V gene lookup returns CDR1 LGHDT and CDR2 YNNKEL (reference sequence). In DNA, the CDR3 is TGTGCCAGCAGCCAAGGGACTAGCGGGAGGACTACGCAGTATTTT. It specifies CASSQGTSGRTTQYF.

The gene calls are TRBV6-5 and TRBJ2-3, with no clear D. Trimming removed 2 bases from V and 5 bases from J, with 8 bases in between. The length of the CDR3 is 13 residues. Germline V gene sequence: CDR1 MNHEY, CDR2 SVGAGI. The CDR3 DNA sequence: TGTGCCAGCAGTTACCCAGGACGAGATACGCAGTATTTT. This encodes CASSYPGRDTQYF.

Note on this clonotype: A clone one base away is much larger, so this may be a read error. The chain joins TRBV27 to TRBJ2-7, with TRBD1 identical over 10 bases. Germline V gene data show CDR1 as MNHEY and CDR2 as SMNVEV (reference sequence). CDR3 size: 14 residues. J lost 1 base, V lost 7 bases, and 4 bases had no gene match. The CDR3 nucleotides read TGTGCCAGCACAAGGGACAGGGGATCCTACGAGCAGTACTTC. This sequence encodes CASTRDRGSYEQYF.

In its sample, this clonotype was seen once. A much larger clone lies a single base off, so this may be a read error. The chain recombines TRBV29-1 with TRBJ2-1, with D maybe TRBD1 (6 bases). The CDR3 has 14 residues. In germline, CDR1 is SQVTM, CDR2 ANQGSEA. The V and J ends lost 5 bases and 10 bases respectively, with 21 bases between them. CDR3 region: CSVPSDSAAGEQFF. In DNA, the CDR3 is TGCAGCGTTCCCTCGGACAGTGCCGCAGGGGAGCAGTTCTTC.

The V gene is TRBV5-1, the J gene TRBJ2-5; D gene uncertain. The germline CDR1 and CDR2 sequences are SGHRS and YFSETQ. This CDR3 has 15 residues. V gave up 3 bases and J gave up 5 bases, with 17 bases separating them. The CDR3, as DNA: TGCGCCAGCAGCTATCGACCTTCTCTGGGGGAGACCCAGTACTTC. This translates into CASSYRPSLGETQYF.

Notes on this clonotype: Germline and junction disagree at one end, which may indicate a read error. The genes are TRBV2 and TRBJ1-1; 7 bases agree with TRBD1. This CDR3 region has 15 residues. Germline CDR1 SNHLY, CDR2 FYNNEI. This chain's CDR3 is CASSEARGRGTEAFF. The CDR3 DNA is TGTGCCAGCAGCGAAGCGAGGGGGCGAGGCACTGAAGCTTTCTTT.

The CDR3, as DNA: TGTGCCAGCAGTTTCAAGGCAGGGTGGGCAGATACGCAGTATTTT. As protein: CASSFKAGWADTQYF. V gene TRBV12-3 or TRBV12-4 combines with J gene TRBJ2-3, with D possibly being TRBD1 (5 bases). Between the trimmed V and J ends, which lost 3 bases and 4 bases, there was a span of 14 bases. This CDR3 contains 15 residues.

This chain links TRBV28 with TRBJ1-5; D is undetermined. The length of the CDR3 is 17 residues. Germline-derived CDR1 and CDR2 are MDHEN and SYDVKM. V lost 6 bases and J 0 bases, leaving 18 bases between the germline ends. The CDR3 spells CASSRMLWTDSNQPQHF. CDR3 nucleotide sequence: TGTGCCAGCAGCAGAATGCTCTGGACGGATAGCAATCAGCCCCAGCATTTT.

The CDR3: CASSIHSNQPQHF. The CDR3 DNA follows: TGTGCCAGCAGCATTCATAGCAATCAGCCCCAGCATTTT. The rearrangement uses TRBV2 and TRBJ1-5; no definite D call. Germline V gene sequence: CDR1 SNHLY, CDR2 FYNNEI. CDR3 length equals 13 residues. Between the trimmed V and J ends, which lost 6 bases and 0 bases, there was a span of 6 bases.

The V call is TRBV20-1, the J call TRBJ2-3; no reliable D call. The CDR3 runs to 14 residues. Between the trimmed V and J ends, which lost 5 bases and 2 bases, there was a span of 14 bases. Germline-derived CDR1 and CDR2 are DFQATT and SNEGSKA (reference sequence). The CDR3 loop is CSAPPIWDTDTQYF. CDR3 sequence (DNA): TGCAGTGCTCCCCCTATTTGGGACACAGATACGCAGTATTTT.